This T cell receptor beta chain was identified in a study of identifying expanded T cells in peripheral blood. During the collection period, no donor immune events like infections were recorded. Findings and limits, study-wide: Two-week clone count variance significantly increased as total template count grew.

Points on this clone: Its antigen is unknown.

Method: immunoSEQ multiplex PCR; TCRdb's copy keeps in-frame clones and lacks some. This sample carries around 81,000 clones, approximately 85% of them seen once, and the ten largest clones take 4% to 5.5%. Sequencing used blood. The clonotype comes from a person aged 18 to 75 in good health.

For the CDR3, the DNA is TGTGCCAGCATGACAAGGAACTATGGCTACACCTTC. It is translated as CASMTRNYGYTF. The J gene is TRBJ1-2, the V gene TRBV5-5; unclear D gene. The CDR3 runs 12 residues. Germline lookup yields CDR1 SGHKS and CDR2 YYEKEE (reference sequence). V lost 6 bases and J lost 2, with 8 bases in between.